This TCR beta chain originates from a study of Ad26.COV2.S vaccination and SARS-CoV-2 variants. In regard to this clone: Its antigen is unknown.

Whole-study results and caveats: Researchers reported similar non-spike TCR breadth in vaccine and placebo recipients. It was vaccine recipients, not placebo recipients, who had the higher spike-specific TCR breadth.

Only in-frame clones appear in the TCRdb table, and some are missing; sequencing was by immunoSEQ multiplex PCR. The sample lists hundreds of thousands of clones, 87% occurring once. CDR1 and CDR2 (germline): KGHSH, LQKENI. V trimming: 1 base; J trimming: 6 bases; junction bases outside the gene matches: 12. The CDR3 sequence is 16 residues long. The treatment: around 19 received Ad26.COV2.S at low or high dose, single or two shots; roughly five received placebo; per-sample allocation not given. The investigators took samples on day 63 after the first vaccine or placebo injection. V is TRBV18 and J is TRBJ2-7, with 7 bases lining up with TRBD2. Specimen: peripheral blood, collected in a trial of Ad26.COV2.S vaccine versus placebo. The receptor was isolated from a person aged 18-65 years who received the Ad26.COV2.S COVID-19 vaccine or a placebo. In DNA, the CDR3 is TGTGCCAGCTCACCACGTGGGGCGGGAGTTCCGGCCGAGCAGTACTTC. Protein: CASSPRGAGVPAEQYF.